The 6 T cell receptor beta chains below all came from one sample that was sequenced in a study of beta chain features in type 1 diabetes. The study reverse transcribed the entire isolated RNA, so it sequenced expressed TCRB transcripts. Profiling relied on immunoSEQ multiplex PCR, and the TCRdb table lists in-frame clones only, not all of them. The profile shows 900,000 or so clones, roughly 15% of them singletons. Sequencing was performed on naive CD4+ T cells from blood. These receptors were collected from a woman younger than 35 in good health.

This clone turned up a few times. The CDR3 DNA reads as TGCAGTGCTAGACAGTCCTACGAGCAGTACTTC. Encoded protein: CSARQSYEQYF. The V and J genes are TRBV20-1 and TRBJ2-7, with D uncertain. V was cut by 2 bases and J by 1 base, with 3 bases left in between. The germline gives CDR1 DFQATT, CDR2 SNEGSKA (reference sequence). The CDR3 totals 11 residues.

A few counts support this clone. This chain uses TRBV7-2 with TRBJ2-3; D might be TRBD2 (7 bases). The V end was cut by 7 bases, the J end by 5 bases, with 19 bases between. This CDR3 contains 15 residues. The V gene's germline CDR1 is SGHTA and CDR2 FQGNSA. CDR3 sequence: CASTPRGGRIDTQYF. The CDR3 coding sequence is TGTGCCAGCACCCCGAGGGGGGGGAGGATAGATACGCAGTATTTT.

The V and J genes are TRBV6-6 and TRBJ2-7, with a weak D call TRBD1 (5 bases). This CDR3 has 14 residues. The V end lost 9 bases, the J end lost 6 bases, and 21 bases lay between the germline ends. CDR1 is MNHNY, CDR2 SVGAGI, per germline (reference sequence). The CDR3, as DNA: TGTGCCAGTCGAAGGGGATCATCAACTACCGAGCAGTACTTC. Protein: CASRRGSSTTEQYF.

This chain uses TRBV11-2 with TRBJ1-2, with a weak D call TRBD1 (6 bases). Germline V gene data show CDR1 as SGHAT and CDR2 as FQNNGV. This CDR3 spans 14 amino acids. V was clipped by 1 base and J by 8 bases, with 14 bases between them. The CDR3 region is CASSLASTGAGYTF. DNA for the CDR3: TGTGCCAGCAGCTTAGCCTCGACAGGTGCCGGCTACACCTTC.

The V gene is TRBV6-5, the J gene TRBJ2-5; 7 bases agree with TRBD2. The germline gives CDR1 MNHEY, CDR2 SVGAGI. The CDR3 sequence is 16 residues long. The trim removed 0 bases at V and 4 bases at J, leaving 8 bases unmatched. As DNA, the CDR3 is TGTGCCAGCAGTTACTCCCCCTGGTCTAGCGGAGAGACCCAGTACTTC. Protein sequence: CASSYSPWSSGETQYF.

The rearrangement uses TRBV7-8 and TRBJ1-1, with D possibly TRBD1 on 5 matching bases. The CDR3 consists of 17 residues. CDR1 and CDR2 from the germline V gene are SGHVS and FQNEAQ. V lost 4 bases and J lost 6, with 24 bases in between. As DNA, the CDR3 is TGTGCCAGCAGCTCAACTTTCGTGGGGGGTGAAAACGCTGAAGCTTTCTTT. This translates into CASSSTFVGGENAEAFF.